This paragraph covers one TCR beta chain sequence. The time point is: patch test 3, about 24 weeks after DPC sensitization. Specified treatment: therapeutic diphenylcyclopropenone sensitization with weekly scalp DPC. The data derive from a study of human T cells and chemical hapten exposure. Study at large: In the roughly 24-week study, patients were dosed weekly with diphenylcyclopropenone on the scalp throughout. Patch tests of 0.01% DPC on the upper back were read at 6 days.

From the RACE reads, TCRdb called clonotypes with MiXCR, one entry per CDR3 protein. The table includes 150,000 to 200,000 distinct CDR3 sequences, more than 20% detected once. The CDR3 contains 15 residues. The trim removed 2 bases at V and 10 bases at J, leaving 9 bases unmatched. Germline lookup yields CDR1 MDHEN and CDR2 SYDVKM. Sequences were derived from whole blood, sampled in connection with sensitization to the hapten diphenylcyclopropenone (DPC). The clonotype was recovered from a woman in her thirties or forties with alopecia areata. Some clones in this sample may be carry-over from other donors' samples. This sequence joins TRBV28 and TRBJ2-1; 9 bases line up with TRBD1. CDR3 sequence (DNA): TGTGCCAGCAGTTTACAGGACAGGGGACTCGGCGAGCAGTTCTTC. Its protein is CASSLQDRGLGEQFF.